Here is one T cell receptor beta chain with its context. This record belongs to a study of control samples from healthy donors and cancer patients. Repertoires were generated with immunoSEQ multiplex PCR, while TCRdb's copy carries only in-frame clones and drops some. Here the sample spans about 130,000 clones, roughly 90% being singletons. The sequencing sample was made of blood. The sequence came from a man aged 50 to 59 in good health.

CDR3 sequence reads: CASSYGTFMNTEAFF. As DNA, the CDR3 is TGTGCCAGCAGTTACGGGACGTTCATGAACACTGAAGCTTTCTTT. The V and J genes are TRBV6-5 and TRBJ1-1, with D tentatively TRBD1 (5 bases). Trimming removed 2 bases from V and 0 bases from J, with 10 bases in between. Germline CDR1 is MNHEY and CDR2 is SVGAGI. The CDR3 length is 15 residues.